This is a list of T cell receptor beta chains from one sample in a study of spatial heterogeneity in lung cancer. TCRdb independently ran MiXCR on the 5' RACE reads; one entry per CDR3 protein. The sample gives about 8,000 distinct CDR3 sequences, about a sixth of which show up once; approximately 15% is in the top ten. The sequenced sample was normal lung tissue next to the tumor, obtained at surgery. The receptor set was obtained from a male donor with early-stage non-small cell lung cancer. Both conserved end residues are part of each CDR3. A D gene is named only where the DNA matches it firmly. Rows give clone size only sometimes, using once, few, many, or a class for an expanded clone.

J	D	V	size	DNA	CDR3
TRBJ2-7	NA	TRBV20-1	NA	TGCAGTGCTAGATCCCCGGCAGGGCGGGAGCAGTACTTC	CSARSPAGREQYF
TRBJ1-1	TRBD1	TRBV6-6	medium-sized	TGTGCCAGCAGTTACCCCACAGGGGAGAACACTGAAGCTTTCTTT	CASSYPTGENTEAFF
TRBJ2-2	NA	TRBV19	NA	TGTGCCAGTAGTATAGCCGGGGAGCTGTTTTTT	CASSIAGELFF
TRBJ1-1	NA	TRBV28	medium-sized	TGTGCCAGCAGTTTTCTTCCTGGACATACACAGAACACTGAAGCTTTCTTT	CASSFLPGHTQNTEAFF
TRBJ2-1	TRBD2	TRBV4-2	NA	TGTGCCAGCAGCCGAAATCTAGCGGGAGGTCCCAATGAGCAGTTCTTC	CASSRNLAGGPNEQFF
TRBJ2-1	NA	TRBV29-1	few	TGCAGCGGGACCCGGGGGTCCTCCTACAATGAGCAGTTCTTC	CSGTRGSSYNEQFF
TRBJ2-7	NA	TRBV12-3/TRBV12-4	many	TGTGCCAGCAGCTACGGGACCTACTACGAGCAGTACTTC	CASSYGTYYEQYF
TRBJ1-1	NA	TRBV6-2/TRBV6-3	medium-sized	TGTGCCAGCGCGGAATATACGTGGACTGAAGCTTTCTTT	CASAEYTWTEAFF
TRBJ1-2	TRBD1	TRBV5-6	few	TGTGCCAGCAGCGGGGGGACAGTGGCCTATGGCTACACCTTC	CASSGGTVAYGYTF
TRBJ2-7	NA	TRBV12-3/TRBV12-4	large	TGTGCCAGCAGCGTCGCGGGGAGCGGTACCTACGAGCAGTACTTC	CASSVAGSGTYEQYF
TRBJ1-4	TRBD1	TRBV5-6	few	TGTGCCAGCAGCGCCCAGGGGGCAGGGGGAGAAAAACTGTTTTTT	CASSAQGAGGEKLFF
TRBJ1-1	NA	TRBV7-9	NA	TGTGCCAGCAGCTTAATGGGCACTGAAGCTTTCTTT	CASSLMGTEAFF
TRBJ1-1	TRBD1	TRBV9	few	TGTGCCAGCAGCGGACAGGGTTTTACTGAAGCTTTCTTT	CASSGQGFTEAFF
TRBJ1-1	TRBD1	TRBV12-3/TRBV12-4	few	TGTGCCAGCAGTAGGACAGGGCGGGGTAGAACTGAAGCTTTCTTT	CASSRTGRGRTEAFF
TRBJ1-3	NA	TRBV6-1	many	TGTGCCTGCGCAGCTGGAAACACCATATATTTT	CACAAGNTIYF
TRBJ1-3	NA	TRBV20-1	NA	TGCAGTGCTAGTGGAGGGGATGGAAACACCATATATTTT	CSASGGDGNTIYF
TRBJ2-1	TRBD2	TRBV4-1	NA	TGCGCCAGCAGGTTGACTAGCGGGAACTCCTACAATGAGCAGTTCTTC	CASRLTSGNSYNEQFF
TRBJ2-7	NA	TRBV27	medium-sized	TGTGCCAGCAGTTTTCCCAAGGGGGAGCAGTACTTC	CASSFPKGEQYF
TRBJ1-1	NA	TRBV5-8	many	TGTGCCAGCAGCTTGATTCCGGGCACTGAAGCTTTCTTT	CASSLIPGTEAFF
TRBJ2-1	TRBD2	TRBV20-1	medium-sized	TGCAGTGCCCACGGGACTAGTGTCGGTGAGCAGTTCTTC	CSAHGTSVGEQFF
TRBJ2-7	NA	TRBV6-2/TRBV6-3	many	TGTGCCAGCTGGTCCTCGAGTTTCTACGAGCAGTACTTC	CASWSSSFYEQYF
TRBJ1-1	NA	TRBV12-3/TRBV12-4	medium-sized	TGTGCCAGCAAGAACACTGAAGCTTTCTTT	CASKNTEAFF
TRBJ2-7	NA	TRBV3-1	many	TGTGCCAGCAGCACTACTTCGCGGGGCAAGGCGCGCGAGCAGTACTTC	CASSTTSRGKAREQYF